This TCR beta chain was captured by sequencing in a study of T-cell memory formation after mild COVID-19. Each CDR3 protein gets one entry after TCRdb re-called the 5' RACE reads with MiXCR. The data contain 250,000 to 350,000 distinct CDR3 sequences, 15% to 20% of them seen just once; the ten biggest clones take up roughly a fifth. V was shortened by 1 base and J by 0 bases, with 13 bases between the two germline ends. The CDR3 spans 17 residues. Germline assignment: CDR1 LGHNA and CDR2 YNFKEQ. The receptor was derived from a young man who had mild COVID-19 (a few samples of this study predate the infection). Cell type and time point are not known. Sequenced input: PBMCs or a T cell subset sorted from them (not recorded which). V is TRBV4-2 and J is TRBJ2-1; no clear D gene. CDR3 nucleotide sequence: TGTGCCAGCAGCCAAGCCACTACTACGAGCTCCTACAATGAGCAGTTCTTC. Its translation is CASSQATTTSSYNEQFF.